One T cell receptor beta chain is described in this entry. Germline-derived CDR1 and CDR2 are SGHRS and YFSETQ. The CDR3 contains 16 residues. V lost 0 bases to trimming and J lost 3 bases, with 16 bases between them. Authors' data handling: From reference gene primer amplification, estimates of nucleated cell counts were derived. Method: immunoSEQ multiplex PCR; TCRdb's copy keeps in-frame clones and lacks some. V, J and clone size derive from that table, while D and trimming were established from the DNA sequence. The table shows 30,000 to 35,000 clones, with 91% occurring only once. These data originate in a study of blood T cell repertoires in COVID-19. Turning to the study itself: COVID-19 samples, acute and convalescent, were from the United States, Italy and Spain. T cells, B-cell-depleted T cells, or PBMCs supplied cDNA or gDNA.

Sequencing was performed on peripheral blood. The V and J genes are TRBV5-1 and TRBJ2-7; D is unclear. This TCR came from a human donor with active COVID-19. The donor label of this sample is uncertain. CDR3 nucleotides: TGCGCCAGCAGCTTGGATTTTACCCTCCCCTACTACGAGCAGTACTTC. Translated: CASSLDFTLPYYEQYF.